This T cell receptor beta chain was captured in a study of CD4 T cells in relation to SARS-CoV-2 and coronaviruses. CD4+ T cells from unexposed donors were obtained before the COVID-19 pandemic (2011-2018). CD4+ T cells were isolated from the cells after less than 13 days of culture. Only in-frame clones appear in the TCRdb table, and some are missing; sequencing was by immunoSEQ multiplex PCR. The sample yields 15,000 or so clones, 79% seen once. Remarks on this clone: Antigen: not known.

The germline V and J ends were trimmed by 6 bases and 6 bases, with 6 bases remaining between them. The CDR3 runs 10 residues. CDR1 MNHNY and CDR2 SVGAGI come from the germline V gene (reference sequence). What was sequenced was CD4+ T cells from PBMCs, cultured in vitro. This chain links TRBV6-6 with TRBJ2-7; unclear D gene. This TCR was recovered from a human donor in good health. DNA of the CDR3: TGTGCCAGCAGCGGAAGCGAGCAGTACTTC. Encoded protein: CASSGSEQYF.